The rows below give T cell receptor beta chains drawn from one sample of a study of Ad26.COV2.S vaccination and SARS-CoV-2 variants. Sequenced by immunoSEQ multiplex PCR; TCRdb stores in-frame clones only, minus some. In the table there are roughly 420,000 clones, around 87% of which are singletons. This material consisted of peripheral blood, taken in a trial of Ad26.COV2.S vaccine versus placebo. The receptors originated from a person aged 18-65 years who received the Ad26.COV2.S COVID-19 vaccine or a placebo. Both conserved end residues are part of each CDR3. The order of the fields is J gene, D gene, clone size, V gene, CDR3 protein, CDR3 DNA. D genes are given only for firm matches. Clone size is shown for a subset of rows, as once, few, many or a class of expanded clone.

TRBJ2-2	-	-	TRBV28	CATKGIVTGELFF	TGTGCGACCAAGGGAATTGTAACCGGGGAGCTGTTTTTT
TRBJ1-5	-	-	TRBV19	CASSSVGNQPQHF	TGTGCCAGTAGTAGTGTTGGCAATCAGCCCCAGCATTTT
TRBJ2-3	-	-	TRBV7-9	CASSPRVPGPYSETQYF	TGTGCCAGCAGCCCCAGGGTACCGGGTCCCTACAGTGAGACGCAGTATTTT
TRBJ2-3	-	once	TRBV6-2/TRBV6-3	CASSYSTWRGSLYF	TGTGCCAGCAGTTACTCCACCTGGAGAGGTTCGTTGTATTTT
TRBJ1-5	-	-	TRBV9	CASGNPGWGSNQPQHF	TGTGCCAGCGGCAACCCGGGTTGGGGTAGCAATCAGCCCCAGCATTTT
TRBJ2-1	-	-	TRBV7-9	CASSLGANSYNEQFF	TGTGCCAGCAGCTTAGGGGCTAACAGCTACAATGAGCAGTTCTTC
TRBJ2-1	TRBD2	-	TRBV9	CASALAGGYEQFF	TGTGCCAGCGCCCTGGCGGGGGGATATGAGCAGTTCTTC
TRBJ2-2	-	-	TRBV5-5	CASSNDRTNTGELFF	TGTGCCAGCAGCAACGACAGAACGAACACCGGGGAGCTGTTTTTT
TRBJ2-3	-	-	TRBV4-2	CASSQGTSTDTQYF	TGTGCCAGCAGCCAAGGTACTTCCACAGATACGCAGTATTTT
TRBJ2-7	TRBD2	-	TRBV5-4	CASSLAGGNYEQYF	TGTGCCAGCAGCTTGGCGGGGGGAAACTACGAGCAGTACTTC
TRBJ1-1	-	-	TRBV9	CASSPRDSTEAFF	TGTGCCAGCAGCCCCAGGGATTCGACTGAAGCTTTCTTT
TRBJ2-4	-	-	TRBV7-2	CASSRTANIQYF	TGTGCCAGCAGCCGGACAGCCAACATTCAGTACTTC
TRBJ2-6	-	-	TRBV7-2	CASSQDAGGAGANVLTF	TGTGCCAGCAGCCAGGACGCTGGCGGGGCTGGGGCCAACGTCCTGACTTTC
TRBJ1-2	TRBD1	-	TRBV5-1	CASSSDGTEVYGYTF	TGCGCCAGCAGCTCTGATGGGACAGAAGTTTATGGCTACACCTTC
TRBJ2-3	TRBD2	-	TRBV27	CASRSTATSGGTDTQYF	TGTGCCAGCAGGTCGACAGCGACTAGCGGGGGCACAGATACGCAGTATTTT
TRBJ2-1	-	-	TRBV11-2	CASSLGAYNEQFF	TGTGCCAGCAGCTTAGGCGCTTACAATGAGCAGTTCTTC
TRBJ2-3	-	-	TRBV5-8	CASSLLVDTQYF	TGTGCCAGCAGCTTGTTGGTGGATACGCAGTATTTT
TRBJ1-3	TRBD1	-	TRBV7-9	CASSLGTGAGNTIYF	TGTGCCAGCAGCTTAGGGACAGGGGCTGGAAACACCATATATTTT
TRBJ2-7	TRBD1	-	TRBV2	CASTRPGTGYNEQYF	TGTGCCAGCACAAGGCCGGGGACAGGGTACAACGAGCAGTACTTC